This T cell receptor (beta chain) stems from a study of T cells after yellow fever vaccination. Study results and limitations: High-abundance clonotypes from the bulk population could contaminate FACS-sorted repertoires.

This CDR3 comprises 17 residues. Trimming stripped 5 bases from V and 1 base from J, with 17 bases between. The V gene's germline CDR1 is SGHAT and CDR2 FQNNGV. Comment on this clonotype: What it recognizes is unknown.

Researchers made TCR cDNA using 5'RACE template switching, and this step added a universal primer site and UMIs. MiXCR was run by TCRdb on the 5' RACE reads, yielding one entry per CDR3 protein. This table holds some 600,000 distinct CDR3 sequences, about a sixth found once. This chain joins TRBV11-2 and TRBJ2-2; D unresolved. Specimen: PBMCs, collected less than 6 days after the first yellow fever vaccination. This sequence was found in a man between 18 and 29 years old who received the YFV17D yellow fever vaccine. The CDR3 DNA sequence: TGTGCCAGCAGCCACCGTTTGGGAATTCAGAACACCGGGGAGCTGTTTTTT. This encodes CASSHRLGIQNTGELFF.